These 24 T cell receptor beta chains were all obtained from the same sample, sequenced in a study of graft-versus-host responses after intestinal transplantation. The antigens these receptors bind are not known. Here immunoSEQ multiplex PCR was the method, and the copy in TCRdb shows in-frame clones only, minus some. The sample lists approximately 85,000 clones, under 95% occurring once. The specimen was unstimulated CD8+ T cells sorted from spleen or lymph node cells, collected before transplant. These TCRs come from a human donor who was the organ donor for an intestinal transplant.

J is TRBJ1-1 and V is TRBV19; D is uncertain. V was pared by 5 bases and J by 0 bases, with 7 bases between. From germline, CDR1 is LNHDA and CDR2 SQIVND (reference sequence). The CDR3 has 13 amino acids. This CDR3 is CASSSTVNTEAFF. The DNA of the CDR3 is TGTGCCAGTAGTTCCACAGTGAACACTGAAGCTTTCTTT.

This clone was seen only once. The chain carries TRBV4-1 and TRBJ2-5, with D unresolved. V was cut by 0 bases and J by 5 bases, with 10 bases left in between. Per germline, CDR1 MGHRA and CDR2 YSYEKL. This CDR3 region has 14 residues. CDR3 nucleotide sequence: TGCGCCAGCAGCCAAGACCCAGCGTGGGAGACCCAGTACTTC. Its translation: CASSQDPAWETQYF.

The chain links TRBV13 to TRBJ2-2, with 8 bases aligning to TRBD1. Germline CDR1 and CDR2: PRHDT and FYEKMQ (reference sequence). The CDR3 covers 16 residues. V lost 7 bases, J lost 0 bases, and 7 bases stayed unmatched. The CDR3 loop reads CASKAWTGSNTGELFF. CDR3 sequence (DNA): TGTGCCAGCAAAGCCTGGACAGGGTCGAACACCGGGGAGCTGTTTTTT.

This chain uses TRBV2 with TRBJ1-2; TRBD1 is a possible D gene (5 bases). Germline V gene sequence: CDR1 SNHLY, CDR2 FYNNEI. This CDR3 comprises 12 residues. V lost 10 bases, J lost 7 bases, and 16 bases lay in between. This CDR3 is CATRGTPPGYTF. The CDR3 bases are TGTGCCACCAGAGGGACCCCTCCTGGCTACACCTTC.

The chain joins TRBV4-1 to TRBJ2-7; 9 nucleotides align to TRBD1. The CDR3 consists of 15 residues. Germline V gene sequence: CDR1 MGHRA, CDR2 YSYEKL. V was pared by 5 bases and J by 5 bases, with 10 bases of the junction left unmatched. The CDR3, as DNA: TGCGCCAGCAGCTTGCTCCCGGGACAGGGTAACGAGCAGTACTTC. This gives the protein CASSLLPGQGNEQYF.

This rearrangement joins TRBV6-1 to TRBJ2-3; 8 positions match TRBD1. V dropped 4 bases and J dropped 5; count of bases not matched to a gene: 8. There are 15 residues in the CDR3. Per the germline V gene, CDR1 is MNHNS and CDR2 is SASEGT. CDR3 DNA sequence: TGTGCCAGCAGTGCCTTAACAGGGGGTGTAGATACGCAGTATTTT. This gives the protein CASSALTGGVDTQYF.

V usage is TRBV5-4 and J usage is TRBJ2-1; D gene uncertain. The CDR3 runs 14 residues. Looked up from germline, CDR1 is SGHNT and CDR2 is YYREEE (reference sequence). Trimming removed 2 bases from V and 6 bases from J, with 12 bases in between. CDR3 amino acids: CASSFYQAGNEQFF. The CDR3 bases are TGTGCCAGCAGCTTTTACCAAGCAGGCAATGAGCAGTTCTTC.

This chain joins TRBV9 and TRBJ2-2, with 9 nucleotides matching TRBD1. The CDR3 sequence is 17 residues long. From germline, CDR1 is SGDLS and CDR2 YYNGEE. J lost 4 bases, V lost 0 bases, and 7 bases had no gene match. CDR3 in amino acids: CASSVVPGTGSTGELFF. The CDR3, as DNA: TGTGCCAGCAGCGTAGTTCCAGGGACAGGGTCCACCGGGGAGCTGTTTTTT.

The chain couples TRBV5-1 to TRBJ1-2; 7 nucleotides align to TRBD1. Germline assignment: CDR1 SGHRS and CDR2 YFSETQ. V dropped 3 bases and J dropped 6; count of bases not matched to a gene: 11. This CDR3 is built from 15 residues. CDR3 residues: CASSWHPNGQDGYTF. DNA of the CDR3: TGCGCCAGCAGCTGGCACCCCAATGGACAGGATGGCTACACCTTC.

J is TRBJ2-7 and V is TRBV29-1; 10 nucleotides line up with TRBD1. CDR3 length: 16 amino acids. V lost 4 bases, J lost 7 bases, and 16 bases stayed unmatched. Germline CDR1 reads SQVTM; CDR2 reads ANQGSEA. CDR3 amino acids: CSVGFSGTGVIGEQYF. The CDR3 coding sequence is TGCAGCGTTGGATTTTCCGGGACAGGGGTTATCGGGGAGCAGTACTTC.

V is TRBV4-1 and J is TRBJ1-1; perhaps TRBD1 as D (5 bases). V was pared by 4 bases and J by 0 bases, with 12 bases between. From germline, CDR1 is MGHRA and CDR2 YSYEKL. This CDR3 is 15 amino acids long. CDR3 DNA sequence: TGCGCCAGCAGCCCGGTCGGGGGATTGAACACTGAAGCTTTCTTT. Translating gives CASSPVGGLNTEAFF.

The chain uses TRBV2 and TRBJ2-7; possibly TRBD2 for D (6 bases). The CDR3 is made up of 12 amino acids. Germline lookup yields CDR1 SNHLY and CDR2 FYNNEI. V gave up 6 bases and J gave up 3 bases, with 9 bases separating them. The CDR3 nucleotides are TGTGCCAGCAGCGGGAGCAACTACGAGCAGTACTTC. Translation gives CASSGSNYEQYF.

The chain recombines TRBV19 with TRBJ2-3; D remains unclear. The CDR3 spans 11 residues. The V and J ends lost 5 bases and 4 bases respectively, with 4 bases between them. Germline CDR1 is LNHDA and CDR2 is SQIVND (reference sequence). The CDR3 DNA reads as TGTGCCAGTAGTTTATCAGATACGCAGTATTTT. Protein: CASSLSDTQYF. Looking up the rest from reference TRBV19 and TRBJ2-3 gives the full variable domain: DGGITQSPKYLFRKEGQNVTLSCEQNLNHDAMYWYRQDPGQGLRLIYYSQIVNDFQKGDIAEGYSVSREKKESFPLTVTSAQKNPTAFYLCASSLSDTQYFGPGTRLTVL.

This chain joins TRBV27 and TRBJ2-7, with a possible D match to TRBD2 (5 bases). This CDR3 spans 13 amino acids. Trimming removed 8 bases from V and 2 bases from J, with 13 bases in between. Per germline, CDR1 MNHEY and CDR2 SMNVEV (reference sequence). CDR3: CASASGKAYEQYF. CDR3 nucleotides: TGTGCCAGCGCAAGCGGCAAAGCCTACGAGCAGTACTTC.

This clone appeared a few times. This CDR3 reads CASSLAGQGALGYTF. Written as DNA, the CDR3 is TGTGCCAGCAGTTTAGCTGGGCAGGGGGCCCTTGGCTACACCTTC. The chain combines TRBV27 with TRBJ1-2, with 8 bases aligning to TRBD1. V lost 2 bases, J lost 7 bases, and 9 bases stayed unmatched. This CDR3 is 15 amino acids long. Germline V gives CDR1 MNHEY, CDR2 SMNVEV (reference sequence).

This sequence joins TRBV27 and TRBJ1-4; D ambiguous. The germline gives CDR1 MNHEY, CDR2 SMNVEV (reference sequence). CDR3 size: 15 residues. Trimming left V 5 bases short and J 5 bases short, with 15 bases between. The CDR3 sequence: CASSPYAMSNEKLFF. The CDR3 region has the DNA TGTGCCAGCAGTCCCTACGCAATGAGCAATGAAAAACTGTTTTTT.

Only a few counts were recorded for this clone. V and J are TRBV5-6 and TRBJ2-7, with D tentatively TRBD2 (6 bases). Germline CDR1 is SGHDT and CDR2 is YYEEEE. The ends were cut back, 4 bases at V and 3 bases at J, with 17 bases in the middle. The CDR3 has 15 amino acids. Here the CDR3 reads CASSHVGGPLYEQYF. In DNA, the CDR3 is TGTGCCAGCAGCCATGTCGGGGGACCCCTCTACGAGCAGTACTTC.

J is TRBJ1-5 and V is TRBV12-5, with D possibly TRBD1 on 6 matching bases. V was cut by 6 bases and J by 0 bases, with 15 bases left in between. In germline, CDR1 is LGHNT, CDR2 FRNRAP. The CDR3 contains 16 residues. The CDR3 sequence: CASGSTGSYSNQPQHF. CDR3 nucleotides: TGTGCTAGTGGATCTACAGGGAGTTATAGCAATCAGCCCCAGCATTTT.

The chain combines TRBV5-1 with TRBJ1-1; D is uncertain. The CDR3 spans 14 residues. The ends were cut back, 0 bases at V and 0 bases at J, with 6 bases in the middle. Germline loops: CDR1 SGHRS, CDR2 YFSETQ. In DNA, the CDR3 is TGCGCCAGCAGCTTGGGAGATATGAACACTGAAGCTTTCTTT. Translated: CASSLGDMNTEAFF.

The V call is TRBV10-2, the J call TRBJ1-2, with D uncertain. This CDR3 has 14 amino acids. The V gene lost 5 bases and the J gene lost 0 bases, with 10 bases spanning the gap. Germline CDR1 and CDR2: WSHSY and SAAADI. The DNA for the CDR3 is TGCGCCAGCAGTTCTGCTATCTCTAACTATGGCTACACCTTC. Its protein product is CASSSAISNYGYTF.

CDR3 sequence: CASSGLVSSYNSPLHF. CDR3 DNA: TGTGCCAGCAGCGGCCTTGTGAGCTCCTATAATTCACCCCTCCACTTT. The chain has TRBV11-1 and TRBJ1-6; D unclear. This CDR3 contains 16 residues. V lost 5 bases to trimming and J lost 0 bases, with 11 bases between them. CDR1 and CDR2 from the germline V gene are SGHAT and FQDESV (reference sequence).

This sequence joins TRBV6-1 and TRBJ1-2; D remains unclear. CDR3 length: 10 amino acids. CDR1 and CDR2 from the germline V gene are MNHNS and SASEGT. With 8 bases removed from V and 6 bases from J, the gap between germline ends came to 7 bases. The CDR3 DNA follows: TGTGCCAGCCTCTGGGATGGCTACACCTTC. This translates into CASLWDGYTF.

The chain links TRBV6-1 to TRBJ1-5; D perhaps matches TRBD1 (5 bases). CDR1 MNHNS and CDR2 SASEGT come from the germline V gene. Trimming cost V 0 bases and J 3 bases, with 12 bases left between them. This CDR3 comprises 16 residues. The CDR3 bases are TGTGCCAGCAGTGAAGCGCTAGAAGGGGTCAATCAGCCCCAGCATTTT. It is translated as CASSEALEGVNQPQHF.

The V call is TRBV7-8, the J call TRBJ2-1; D unresolved. Germline CDR1 reads SGHVS; CDR2 reads FQNEAQ. The CDR3 covers 14 residues. V was trimmed by 2 bases and J by 11 bases, leaving 16 bases between them. The CDR3 reads CASSLLGPELQQFF. DNA for the CDR3: TGTGCCAGCAGCTTATTAGGCCCCGAGCTGCAGCAGTTCTTC.